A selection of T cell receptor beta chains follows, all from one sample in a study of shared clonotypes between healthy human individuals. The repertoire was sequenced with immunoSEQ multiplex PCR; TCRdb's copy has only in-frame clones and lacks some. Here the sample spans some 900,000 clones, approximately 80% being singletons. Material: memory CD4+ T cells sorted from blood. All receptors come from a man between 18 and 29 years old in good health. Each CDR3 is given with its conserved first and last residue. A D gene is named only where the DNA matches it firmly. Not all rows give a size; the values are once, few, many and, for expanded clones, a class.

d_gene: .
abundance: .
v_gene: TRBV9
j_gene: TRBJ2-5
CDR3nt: TGTGCCAGCAGCGTGGACTTTTGTGACATTAAAGAGACCCAGTACTTC
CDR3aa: CASSVDFCDIKETQYF

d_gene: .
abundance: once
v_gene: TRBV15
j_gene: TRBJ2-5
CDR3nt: TGTGCCACCAGCGGCGGGGACGGGGAGGCAGAGACCCAGTACTTC
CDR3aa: CATSGGDGEAETQYF

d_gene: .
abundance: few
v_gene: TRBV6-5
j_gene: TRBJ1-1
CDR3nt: TGTGCCAGCAGGCCAGTCCGGATGGAAGCTTTCTTT
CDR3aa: CASRPVRMEAFF

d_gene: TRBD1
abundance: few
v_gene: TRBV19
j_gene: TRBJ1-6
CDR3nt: TGTGCCAGTAGTATAAGGGGGCCGGGTTCACCCCTCCACTTT
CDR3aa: CASSIRGPGSPLHF

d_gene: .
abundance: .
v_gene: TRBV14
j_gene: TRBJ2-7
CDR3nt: TGTGCCAGCAGCCAAGACTCGGTATTCTCCTACGAGCAGTACTTC
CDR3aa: CASSQDSVFSYEQYF

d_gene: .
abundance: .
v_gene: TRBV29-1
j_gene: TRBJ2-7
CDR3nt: TGCAGCGTGGGGGAAGGCGGGTCCCGTGGGGACGAGCAGTACTTC
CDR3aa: CSVGEGGSRGDEQYF

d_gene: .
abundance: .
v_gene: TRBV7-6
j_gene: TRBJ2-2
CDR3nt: TGTGCCAGCAGCTTAGCAGGGCTTAACACCGGGGAGCTGTTTTTT
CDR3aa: CASSLAGLNTGELFF

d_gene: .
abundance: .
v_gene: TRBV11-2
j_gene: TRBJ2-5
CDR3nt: TGTGCCACAGGGGTTCAAGAGACCCAGTACTTC
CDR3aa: CATGVQETQYF

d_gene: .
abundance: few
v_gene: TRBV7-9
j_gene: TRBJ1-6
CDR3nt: TGTGCCAGCAGCTTTTCCGTGGGGCAGGGGATTTCACCCCTCCACTTT
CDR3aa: CASSFSVGQGISPLHF

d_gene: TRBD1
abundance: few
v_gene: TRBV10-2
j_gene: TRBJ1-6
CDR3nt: TGCGCCAGCAAGGGACAGGGCAATTCACCCCTCCACTTT
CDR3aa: CASKGQGNSPLHF

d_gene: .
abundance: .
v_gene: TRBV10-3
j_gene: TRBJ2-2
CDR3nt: TGTGCCACCGCGGGACGAGAAGACACCGGGGAGCTGTTTTTT
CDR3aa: CATAGREDTGELFF

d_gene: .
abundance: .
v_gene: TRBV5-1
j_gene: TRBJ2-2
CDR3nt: TGCGCCAGCAGCTTTGGGGGCGGCACCGGGGAGCTGTTTTTT
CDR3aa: CASSFGGGTGELFF

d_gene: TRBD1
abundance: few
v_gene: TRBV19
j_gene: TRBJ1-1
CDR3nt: TGTGCCAGCAGGACAGGGGCTTTTTATAACACTGAAGCTTTCTTT
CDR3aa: CASRTGAFYNTEAFF

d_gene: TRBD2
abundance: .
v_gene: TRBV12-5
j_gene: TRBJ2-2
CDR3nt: TGTGCTAGTGGTGGAGGGGCTCTAGCGGGATACACCGGGGAGCTGTTTTTT
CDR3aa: CASGGGALAGYTGELFF

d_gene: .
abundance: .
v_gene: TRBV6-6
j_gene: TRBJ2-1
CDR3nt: TGTGCCAGCAGATCCCCCCAGCAGGCCCAGTTCTTC
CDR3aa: CASRSPQQAQFF

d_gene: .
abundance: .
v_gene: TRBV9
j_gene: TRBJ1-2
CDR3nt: TGTGCCAGCAGCCCCGCCCCTAGCGGTTTCTATGGCTACACCTTC
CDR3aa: CASSPAPSGFYGYTF

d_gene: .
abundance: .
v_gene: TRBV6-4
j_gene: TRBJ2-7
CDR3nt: TGTGCCAGCAGTGCCTCAGGCGGGATGGGCGAGCAGTACTTC
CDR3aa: CASSASGGMGEQYF

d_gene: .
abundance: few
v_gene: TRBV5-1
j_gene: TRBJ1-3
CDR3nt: TGCGCCAGCAGCCAGGGACCCACGTCTGGAAACACCATATATTTT
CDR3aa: CASSQGPTSGNTIYF

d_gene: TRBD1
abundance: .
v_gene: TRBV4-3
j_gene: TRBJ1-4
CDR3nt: TGCGCCAGCAGCCAAATGGACAGGGGTGGTGAAAAACTGTTTTTT
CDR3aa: CASSQMDRGGEKLFF

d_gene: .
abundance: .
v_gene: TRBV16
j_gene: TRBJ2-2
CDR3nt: TGTGCCAGCAGCCAATCACAGGCCTCGACCGGGGAGCTGTTTTTT
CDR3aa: CASSQSQASTGELFF

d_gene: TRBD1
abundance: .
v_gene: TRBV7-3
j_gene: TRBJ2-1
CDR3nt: TGTGCCAGCAGCCTGGGACAGGGATCGGTTAATGAGCAGTTCTTC
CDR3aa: CASSLGQGSVNEQFF

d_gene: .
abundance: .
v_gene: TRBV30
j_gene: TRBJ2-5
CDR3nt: TGTGCCTGGAGCGATTGGCACCAAGAGACCCAGTACTTC
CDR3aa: CAWSDWHQETQYF

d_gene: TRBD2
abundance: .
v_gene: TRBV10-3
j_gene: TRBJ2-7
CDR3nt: TGTGCCATACTAGCGGGAGGTTCCTACGAGCAGTACTTC
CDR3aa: CAILAGGSYEQYF

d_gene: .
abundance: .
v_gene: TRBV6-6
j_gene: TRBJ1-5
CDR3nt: TGTGCCAGCAGTTACTATCGGTCAGGCGATCAGCCCCAGCATTTT
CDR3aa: CASSYYRSGDQPQHF

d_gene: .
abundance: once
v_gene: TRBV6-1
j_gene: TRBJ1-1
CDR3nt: TGTGCCAGCAGTTATTCCTGGGGGGGCACTGAAGCTTTCTTT
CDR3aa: CASSYSWGGTEAFF

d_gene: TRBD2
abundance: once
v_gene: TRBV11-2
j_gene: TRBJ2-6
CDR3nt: TGTGCCAGCAGCTTAACGGGGGGATCTGGGGCCAACGTCCTGACTTTC
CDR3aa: CASSLTGGSGANVLTF

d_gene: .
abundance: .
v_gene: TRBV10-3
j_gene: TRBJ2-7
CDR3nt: TGTGCCATCAGTGAAAAGAACCCAGGTACCTACGAGCAGTACTTC
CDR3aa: CAISEKNPGTYEQYF

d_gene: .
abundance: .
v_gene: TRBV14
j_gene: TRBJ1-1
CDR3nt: TGTGCCAGCAGCCAAGGAACTGAAGCTTTCTTT
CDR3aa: CASSQGTEAFF

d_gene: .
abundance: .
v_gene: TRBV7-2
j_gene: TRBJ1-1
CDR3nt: TGTGCCAGCAGCTTCGTGGAGCGCACTGAAGCTTTCTTT
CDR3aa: CASSFVERTEAFF

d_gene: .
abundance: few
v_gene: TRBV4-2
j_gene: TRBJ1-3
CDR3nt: TGTGCCAGCAGCCAAAGAAACGCCCCTGCTAGCGACTCTGGAAACACCATATATTTT
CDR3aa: CASSQRNAPASDSGNTIYF

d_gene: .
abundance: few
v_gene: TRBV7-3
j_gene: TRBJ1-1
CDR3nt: TGTGCCAGCAGCTTATGGAGACGGGGGGCCGGTACTGAAGCTTTCTTT
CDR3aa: CASSLWRRGAGTEAFF

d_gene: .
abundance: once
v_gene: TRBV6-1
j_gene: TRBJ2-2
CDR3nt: TGTGCCAGCAGTGTTGGGCAGTTCACCGGGGAGCTGTTTTTT
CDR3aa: CASSVGQFTGELFF

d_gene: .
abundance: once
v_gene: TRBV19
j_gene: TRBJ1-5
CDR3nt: TGTGCCAGTAGTAGCCAGGGTTTTAGCAATCAGCCCCAGCATTTT
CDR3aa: CASSSQGFSNQPQHF

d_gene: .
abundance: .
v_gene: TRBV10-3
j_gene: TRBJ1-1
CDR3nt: TGTGCCATCAGTGTTACCGGGGGCACTGAAGCTTTCTTT
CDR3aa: CAISVTGGTEAFF

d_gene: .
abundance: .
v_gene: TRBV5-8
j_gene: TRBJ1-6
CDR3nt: TGTGCCAGCAGGGTTGAGGGCGTTTATTCACCCCTCCACTTT
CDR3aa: CASRVEGVYSPLHF

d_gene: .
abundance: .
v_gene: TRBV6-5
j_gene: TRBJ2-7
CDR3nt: TGTGCCAGCAGTATTACTAGCATTCGCTACGAGCAGTACTTC
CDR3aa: CASSITSIRYEQYF

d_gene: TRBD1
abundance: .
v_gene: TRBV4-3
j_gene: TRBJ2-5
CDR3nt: TGCGCCAGCAGCCAAGATCACAGGGGGGAGACCCAGTACTTC
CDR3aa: CASSQDHRGETQYF

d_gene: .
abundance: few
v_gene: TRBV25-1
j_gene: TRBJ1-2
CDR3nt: TGTGCCAGCAGTGATGTGAGAGGTCGGGATCATGGCTACACCTTC
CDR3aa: CASSDVRGRDHGYTF

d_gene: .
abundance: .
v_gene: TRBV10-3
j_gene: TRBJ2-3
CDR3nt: TGTGCCATCAGGGCGTCGGCAGATACGCAGTATTTT
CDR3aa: CAIRASADTQYF

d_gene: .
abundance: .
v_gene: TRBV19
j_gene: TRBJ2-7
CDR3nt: TGTGCCAGTAGTATGATGGGAGCATACGAGCAGTACTTC
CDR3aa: CASSMMGAYEQYF

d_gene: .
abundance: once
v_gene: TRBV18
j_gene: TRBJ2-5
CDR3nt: TGTGCCAGCTCCCTTACCAGCCTCTCCGGGGAGACCCAGTACTTC
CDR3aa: CASSLTSLSGETQYF

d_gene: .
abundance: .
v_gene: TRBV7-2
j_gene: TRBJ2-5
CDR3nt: TGTGCCAGCAGCTTCAACCCGATTCAAGAGACCCAGTACTTC
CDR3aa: CASSFNPIQETQYF

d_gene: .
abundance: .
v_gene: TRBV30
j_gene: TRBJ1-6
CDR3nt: TGTGCCTGGGCGGGAGACCCCTCACCCCTCCACTTT
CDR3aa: CAWAGDPSPLHF

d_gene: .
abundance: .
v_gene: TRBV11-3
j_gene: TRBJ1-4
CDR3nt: TGTGCCAGCAGCCCCTTCGCCCGCCGTCTGTTTTTT
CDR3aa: CASSPFARRLFF